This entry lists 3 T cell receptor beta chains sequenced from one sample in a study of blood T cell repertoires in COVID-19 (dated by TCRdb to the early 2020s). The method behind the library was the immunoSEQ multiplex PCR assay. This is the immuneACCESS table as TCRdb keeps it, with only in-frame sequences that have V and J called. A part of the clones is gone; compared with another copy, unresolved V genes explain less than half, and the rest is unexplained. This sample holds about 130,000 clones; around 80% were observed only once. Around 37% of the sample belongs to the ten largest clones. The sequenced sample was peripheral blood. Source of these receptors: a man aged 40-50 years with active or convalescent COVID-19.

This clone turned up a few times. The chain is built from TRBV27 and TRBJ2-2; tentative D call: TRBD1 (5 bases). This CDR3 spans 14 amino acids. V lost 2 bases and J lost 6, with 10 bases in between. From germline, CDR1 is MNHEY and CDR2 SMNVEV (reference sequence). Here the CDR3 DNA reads TGTGCCAGCAGTTTAGAGACAGTTCCCGGGGAGCTGTTTTTT. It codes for CASSLETVPGELFF.

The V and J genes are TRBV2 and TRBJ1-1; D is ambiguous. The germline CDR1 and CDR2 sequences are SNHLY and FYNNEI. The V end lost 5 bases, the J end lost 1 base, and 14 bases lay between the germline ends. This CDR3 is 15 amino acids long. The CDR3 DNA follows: TGTGCCAGCAGTCGTGTGTCGAGTGCGAACACTGAAGCTTTCTTT. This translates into CASSRVSSANTEAFF.

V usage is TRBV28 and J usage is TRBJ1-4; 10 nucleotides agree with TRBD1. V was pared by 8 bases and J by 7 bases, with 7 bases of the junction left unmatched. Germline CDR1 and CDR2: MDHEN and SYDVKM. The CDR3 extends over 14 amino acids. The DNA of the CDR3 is TGTGCCAGCGCCTCGACAGGGGGCATTGAAAAACTGTTTTTT. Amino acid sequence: CASASTGGIEKLFF. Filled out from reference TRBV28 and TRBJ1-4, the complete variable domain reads DVKVTQSSRYLVKRTGEKVFLECVQDMDHENMFWYRQDPGLGLRLIYFSYDVKMKEKGDIPEGYSVSREKKERFSLILESASTNQTSMYLCASASTGGIEKLFFGSGTQLSVL.